Shown below are 6 T cell receptor beta chains from a single sample sequenced in a study of blood T cell repertoires in COVID-19. Sequencing was performed with immunoSEQ multiplex PCR; in TCRdb, only in-frame clones are kept and a portion is missing. The sample holds 70,000 to 95,000 clones, around 83% seen once. Sequencing was done on a sample of peripheral blood. The origin of the receptors is a woman in her fifties or sixties with acute or convalescent COVID-19.

The rearrangement joins TRBV2 to TRBJ1-2; TRBD1 might be the D (5 bases). This CDR3 has 13 amino acids. Germline V gene sequence: CDR1 SNHLY, CDR2 FYNNEI. V gave up 5 bases and J gave up 1 base, with 8 bases separating them. This chain's CDR3 is CASSSDSNYGYTF. The CDR3 DNA sequence: TGTGCCAGCAGTTCTGACAGTAACTATGGCTACACCTTC.

V gene TRBV6-5 combines with J gene TRBJ1-1; the D is unclear. With 6 bases removed from V and 8 bases from J, the gap between germline ends came to 22 bases. CDR3 length: 15 residues. The V gene's germline CDR1 is MNHEY and CDR2 SVGAGI. The CDR3 reads CASRPPGWQSPEAFF. The CDR3 bases are TGTGCCAGCAGGCCCCCGGGTTGGCAGTCCCCCGAAGCTTTCTTT.

The chain recombines TRBV25-1 with TRBJ2-4; D gene uncertain. Germline CDR1 MGHDK, CDR2 SYGVNS. Deletions cut 5 bases from V and 10 bases from J, with 9 bases between. The CDR3 extends over 11 amino acids. CDR3 in DNA: TGTGCCAGCAGTAAAAAGAGTATTCAGTACTTC. Its translation is CASSKKSIQYF.

The chain carries TRBV2 and TRBJ2-5; D gene uncertain. The germline V and J ends were trimmed by 6 bases and 5 bases, with 10 bases remaining between them. The CDR3 sequence is 12 residues long. Germline lookup yields CDR1 SNHLY and CDR2 FYNNEI. CDR3 residues: CASRIFAETQYF. CDR3 coding DNA: TGTGCCAGCAGAATTTTTGCGGAGACCCAGTACTTC.

This clone has just one count. CDR3 amino acids: CASSQDALAEQYF. For the CDR3, the DNA is TGTGCCAGCAGCCAAGATGCCCTAGCGGAGCAGTACTTC. The chain links TRBV14 to TRBJ2-7, with D possibly matching TRBD2 (6 bases). The CDR3 sequence is 13 residues long. Germline loops: CDR1 SGHDN, CDR2 FVKESK. Trimming stripped 0 bases from V and 7 bases from J, with 10 bases between.

This chain uses TRBV10-3 with TRBJ2-3; 12 bases align to TRBD2. Germline CDR1 and CDR2: ENHRY and SYGVKD. V was pared by 4 bases and J by 3 bases, with 8 bases of the junction left unmatched. The CDR3 totals 17 residues. This CDR3 reads CAISASSGRVRTDTQYF. The CDR3 nucleotides are TGTGCCATCAGTGCTTCTAGCGGGAGGGTTCGGACAGATACGCAGTATTTT.